The next 26 T cell receptor beta chains were all read from a single sample in a study of beta chain features in type 1 diabetes. Whole-study results and caveats: Among patients with Type 1 diabetes, TCRB CDR3s were moderately but significantly shorter in every one of the four CD4+ subsets.

Every isolated RNA sample was fully reverse transcribed, so sequencing captured expressed TCRB transcripts. Repertoires were generated with immunoSEQ multiplex PCR, while TCRdb's copy carries only in-frame clones and drops some. The data contain 310,000 or so clones, roughly 9% of them seen just once; the ten biggest clones take up approximately 1%. These receptors' targets are unknown. The sequencing sample was made of central memory CD4+ T cells from blood. The receptors stem from a man in his thirties or forties with type 1 diabetes.

The rearrangement links TRBV5-4 to TRBJ1-1; 10 bases line up with TRBD1. The CDR3 sequence is 14 residues long. V dropped 3 bases and J dropped 8; count of bases not matched to a gene: 7. Germline V gives CDR1 SGHNT, CDR2 YYREEE (reference sequence). The CDR3 DNA follows: TGTGCCAGCAGCTCCTCGGACAGGGGGACGGAAGCTTTCTTT. It codes for CASSSSDRGTEAFF.

The chain links TRBV5-6 to TRBJ1-1; D gene unclear. Trimming removed 0 bases from V and 6 bases from J, with 21 bases in between. This CDR3 has 17 amino acids. Germline loops: CDR1 SGHDT, CDR2 YYEEEE. CDR3 loop: CASSLGSGAGIVAEAFF. CDR3 DNA: TGTGCCAGCAGCTTGGGGTCTGGTGCGGGGATTGTCGCTGAAGCTTTCTTT.

Many counts were recorded for this clone. In nucleotides, the CDR3 is TGTGCCAGCAGCTTAGGACGGGGATACAATGAGCAGTTCTTC. Its translation is CASSLGRGYNEQFF. V is TRBV11-2 and J is TRBJ2-1; D might be TRBD2 (5 bases). This CDR3 is 14 amino acids long. From germline, CDR1 is SGHAT and CDR2 FQNNGV. V dropped 1 base and J dropped 4 bases, with 8 bases sitting between them.

The chain employs TRBV29-1 and TRBJ2-3; D is uncertain. The CDR3 consists of 15 residues. Trimming removed 4 bases at V and 5 bases at J, with 19 bases between. The V gene's germline CDR1 is SQVTM and CDR2 ANQGSEA. The CDR3 region has the DNA TGCAGCGTTGGTCTGAACTCTGCCCCTGGAGATACGCAGTATTTT. Translated: CSVGLNSAPGDTQYF.

CDR3: CASSFGDRGYNEQFF. The CDR3 coding sequence is TGTGCCAGCAGTTTTGGGGACAGAGGATACAATGAGCAGTTCTTC. V usage is TRBV27 and J usage is TRBJ2-1; 7 bases map to TRBD1. The germline gives CDR1 MNHEY, CDR2 SMNVEV (reference sequence). Losses at the gene ends were 3 bases for V and 4 bases for J; bases not matched to a gene: 6. CDR3 length: 15 residues.

This clone was picked up a small number of times. This chain uses TRBV7-9 with TRBJ2-2; D is unresolved. From germline, CDR1 is SEHNR and CDR2 FQNEAQ (reference sequence). The CDR3 covers 16 residues. The ends were cut back, 4 bases at V and 1 base at J, with 13 bases in the middle. CDR3 sequence reads: CASSSSGRGNTGELFF. CDR3 nucleotides: TGTGCCAGCAGCTCGTCGGGTAGAGGGAACACCGGGGAGCTGTTTTTT.

This chain uses TRBV4-1 with TRBJ2-3; D is undetermined. Germline CDR1 MGHRA, CDR2 YSYEKL. The V end lost 2 bases, the J end lost 4 bases, and 10 bases lay between the germline ends. This CDR3 is built from 14 residues. The CDR3 sequence is CASSQLSQADTQYF. CDR3 bases: TGCGCCAGCAGCCAACTTTCTCAGGCAGATACGCAGTATTTT.

The chain uses TRBV5-1 and TRBJ1-2; D uncertain. This CDR3 has 16 residues. From germline, CDR1 is SGHRS and CDR2 YFSETQ. With 5 bases removed from V and 3 bases from J, the gap between germline ends came to 20 bases. CDR3 in amino acids: CASSVNPGLRHYGYTF. The CDR3 DNA is TGCGCCAGCAGTGTCAATCCAGGCCTACGGCACTATGGCTACACCTTC.

This clone was recorded a few times. The gene calls are TRBV28 and TRBJ2-2; 10 bases fit TRBD1. Trimming at V came to 5 bases and at J to 6 bases, leaving 6 bases not matched to a gene. CDR3 size: 15 residues. CDR1 and CDR2 (germline): MDHEN, SYDVKM. The CDR3 region has the DNA TGTGCCAGCAGTGCCCCGGGACAGGGGTCCGGGGAGCTGTTTTTT. Residues: CASSAPGQGSGELFF.

The sample holds a few counts of this clone. Other DNA sequences from this sample encode an identical CDR3 as well. The rearrangement links TRBV19 to TRBJ2-5; weak D call: TRBD2 (5 bases). Germline lookup yields CDR1 LNHDA and CDR2 SQIVND (reference sequence). V gave up 5 bases and J gave up 1 base, with 8 bases separating them. The CDR3 has 13 amino acids. CDR3 amino acids: CASSEGVQETQYF. The CDR3 coding sequence is TGTGCCAGTAGTGAGGGTGTCCAAGAGACCCAGTACTTC.

Only a few counts were recorded for this clone. This rearrangement joins TRBV6-1 to TRBJ1-1, with D unresolved. The CDR3 runs 15 residues. V was trimmed by 7 bases and J by 1 base, leaving 16 bases between them. Germline V gene sequence: CDR1 MNHNS, CDR2 SASEGT. The CDR3 loop reads CASTLDLGQNTEAFF. The DNA of the CDR3 is TGTGCCAGCACCCTCGATCTTGGGCAGAACACTGAAGCTTTCTTT.

The chain is built from TRBV10-3 and TRBJ2-3; D remains unclear. CDR1 is ENHRY and CDR2 is SYGVKD in the germline V gene. Trimming cost V 0 bases and J 3 bases, with 13 bases left between them. The CDR3 length is 16 residues. DNA for the CDR3: TGTGCCATCAGTGAGTCGAACAGCTCGAGTACAGATACGCAGTATTTT. It specifies CAISESNSSSTDTQYF.

The gene calls are TRBV4-3 and TRBJ2-7, with D perhaps matching TRBD1 (6 bases). Germline CDR1 and CDR2: LGHNA and YSLEER. V was clipped by 1 base and J by 6 bases, with 13 bases between them. CDR3 length: 14 residues. DNA of the CDR3: TGCGCCAGCAGCCAAGGGGATTGGGGGCCCGAGCAGTACTTC. Protein product: CASSQGDWGPEQYF.

This clone was counted ten times or more. The chain combines TRBV14 with TRBJ1-1; no clear D. Germline CDR1 SGHDN, CDR2 FVKESK. The V end was cut by 1 base, the J end by 2 bases, with 5 bases between. The CDR3 length is 13 residues. The CDR3 DNA reads TGTGCCAGCAGCCAAGGTACCAACACTGAAGCTTTCTTT. Its translation is CASSQGTNTEAFF. Filled out from reference TRBV14 and TRBJ1-1, the complete variable domain reads EAGVTQFPSHSVIEKGQTVTLRCDPISGHDNLYWYRRVMGKEIKFLLHFVKESKQDESGMPNNRFLAERTGGTYSTLKVQPAELEDSGVYFCASSQGTNTEAFFGQGTRLTVV.

In its sample, this clone was seen a few times. This CDR3 is CASGSRGYTF. CDR3 DNA: TGTGCTAGTGGTTCGAGAGGCTACACCTTC. The V and J genes are TRBV12-5 and TRBJ1-2, with no clear D. Germline assignment: CDR1 LGHNT and CDR2 FRNRAP. With 4 bases removed from V and 8 bases from J, the gap between germline ends came to 5 bases. This CDR3 is built from 10 residues. The full variable domain, completed using reference TRBV12-5 and TRBJ1-2, is DARVTQTPRHKVTEMGQEVTMRCQPILGHNTVFWYRQTMMQGLELLAYFRNRAPLDDSGMPKDRFSAEMPDATLATLKIQPSEPRDSAVYFCASGSRGYTFGSGTRLTVV.

This clone was observed a few times. The chain is built from TRBV5-6 and TRBJ2-5; TRBD1 aligns across 7 bases. The V and J ends lost 4 bases and 3 bases, in that order; junction bases with no gene match: 6. The V gene's germline CDR1 is SGHDT and CDR2 YYEEEE. This CDR3 spans 14 amino acids. In DNA form, the CDR3 reads TGTGCCAGCAGCCCCACCGGGACAGAAGAGACCCAGTACTTC. Its protein is CASSPTGTEETQYF.

This clone was counted many times. The CDR3 DNA is TGTGCCAGCAGCTTAGATTGGGCGACAGAGACCCAGTACTTC. Its translation: CASSLDWATETQYF. This chain connects TRBV11-2 to TRBJ2-5; D gene unclear. CDR3 length equals 14 residues. Germline loops: CDR1 SGHAT, CDR2 FQNNGV. Trimming cost V 0 bases and J 4 bases, with 9 bases left between them.

This chain uses TRBV10-3 with TRBJ1-2; maybe TRBD1 (5 bases). CDR1 is ENHRY, CDR2 SYGVKD, per germline. V was cut by 4 bases and J by 8 bases, with 17 bases left in between. The CDR3 extends over 14 amino acids. CDR3 nucleotide sequence: TGTGCCATCAGTGGATGGATCAGCGGGGACGGCTACACCTTC. Amino acid sequence: CAISGWISGDGYTF.

There are a few counts of this clone. The chain uses TRBV5-1 and TRBJ2-5; D unclear. Germline CDR1 reads SGHRS; CDR2 reads YFSETQ. There are 14 residues in the CDR3. V was shortened by 0 bases and J by 3 bases, with 9 bases between the two germline ends. DNA of the CDR3: TGCGCCAGCAGCTTGGAGGCTCGGAAAGAGACCCAGTACTTC. Encoded protein: CASSLEARKETQYF.

Notes on this clone: The sample contains more than one DNA sequence encoding this CDR3. This sequence joins TRBV2 and TRBJ1-5; D gene unclear. Germline CDR1 reads SNHLY; CDR2 reads FYNNEI. Trimming cost V 7 bases and J 0 bases, with 7 bases left between them. There are 13 residues in the CDR3. The CDR3 protein is CASNRDSNQPQHF. Here the CDR3 DNA reads TGTGCCAGCAACAGAGATAGCAATCAGCCCCAGCATTTT.

This clone was counted only a few times. The chain carries TRBV7-8 and TRBJ1-2; D perhaps matches TRBD1 (5 bases). Germline CDR1 is SGHVS and CDR2 is FQNEAQ. The CDR3 has 15 amino acids. The V end was cut by 5 bases, the J end by 4 bases, with 17 bases between. The CDR3 DNA is TGTGCCAGCAGCCCTGAGGGGTCGCGTGGCTATGGCTACACCTTC. Amino acid sequence: CASSPEGSRGYGYTF. The whole variable domain, remainder taken from reference TRBV7-8 and TRBJ1-2, is GAGVSQSPRYKVAKRGQDVALRCDPISGHVSLFWYQQALGQGPEFLTYFQNEAQLDKSGLPSDRFFAERPEGSVSTLKIQRTQQEDSAVYLCASSPEGSRGYGYTFGSGTRLTVV.

V usage is TRBV19 and J usage is TRBJ1-1; the D is unclear. CDR3 length equals 13 residues. V was shortened by 9 bases and J by 0 bases, with 11 bases between the two germline ends. The germline V gene encodes CDR1 LNHDA and CDR2 SQIVND (reference sequence). The CDR3 region has the DNA TGTGCCAGCTGCGAAGGTCTGAACACTGAAGCTTTCTTT. Its translation is CASCEGLNTEAFF.

There are a few counts of this clone. V usage is TRBV29-1 and J usage is TRBJ2-3; 8 bases match TRBD2. Germline lookup yields CDR1 SQVTM and CDR2 ANQGSEA. V lost 1 base, J lost 4 bases, and 4 bases stayed unmatched. This CDR3 region has 14 residues. The CDR3 DNA sequence: TGCAGCGTTGAAGCGGGGGGGAGGGCAGATACGCAGTATTTT. This codes for CSVEAGGRADTQYF.

This clone has a handful of counts. This chain links TRBV11-2 with TRBJ2-3, with 8 bases matching TRBD1. The CDR3 spans 13 residues. With V trimmed by 5 bases and J by 6 bases, 4 bases remained unmatched. Germline V gene data show CDR1 as SGHAT and CDR2 as FQNNGV. DNA of the CDR3: TGTGCCAGCAGCCCGACAGGGGACGATACGCAGTATTTT. This translates into CASSPTGDDTQYF.

The CDR3 protein is CASTTGQLAYNEQFF. In DNA, the CDR3 is TGTGCCAGCACGACTGGGCAGCTAGCCTACAATGAGCAGTTCTTC. The rearrangement links TRBV27 to TRBJ2-1; D uncertain. V lost 7 bases and J 2 bases, leaving 15 bases between the germline ends. Germline lookup yields CDR1 MNHEY and CDR2 SMNVEV (reference sequence). The CDR3 is 15 amino acids.

The chain is built from TRBV5-4 and TRBJ2-1; the match to TRBD2 covers 9 bases. There are 17 residues in the CDR3. Looked up from germline, CDR1 is SGHNT and CDR2 is YYREEE (reference sequence). J gave up 7 bases and V 4 bases, and 15 bases lay outside the gene matches. This CDR3 is CASSLPAWRGGGNEQFF. In DNA form, the CDR3 reads TGTGCCAGCAGCCTCCCGGCGTGGCGGGGGGGCGGAAATGAGCAGTTCTTC.